This TCR beta chain was captured by sequencing in a study of T cell repertoires in cytomegalovirus infection (dated by TCRdb to the late 2010s). Describing the broader study: Donor HLA type was relevant to the analysis, because carriage of CMV infection together with the matching HLA type was indicated by public TCR beta signatures.

Paper-wide results and their limitations: The ex vivo response was dominated by HLA-C-restricted CMV-specific TCR beta clonotypes, and the single most frequent clonotype in two of eight donors was supplied by these HLA-C-restricted clonotypes. Carriers of CMV infection plus the relevant HLA type were discriminated by the cumulative frequency of public TCR beta family members in the study cohort and in an independent 352-donor cohort.

TCRdb names Illumina HiSeq 1500 as the instrument used. The public sequencing data were trimmed at Q25 with fastp and processed into clonotypes with MiXCR by TCRdb, which kept only in-frame beta chains. Under each unique CDR3 protein, matching rows form one entry showing the most common genes and DNA. The sample table contains roughly 320,000 distinct CDR3 sequences; only one count was recorded for around 9.1% of them. Around 2.6% of the sample rests with the top ten. This clonotype has just one count. Its antigen is not yet known. A much larger clone lies a single base off, so this may be a read error. This receptor was taken from a human donor in good health (CMV status not recorded). Some clones in this sample may be carry-over from other donors' samples. The source material was PBMCs.

The CDR3 has the sequence CANSRAGLEQYF. The sequence in DNA is TGTGCCAACAGCAGAGCTGGTTTGGAGCAGTACTTC. In this chain, TRBV15 is recombined with TRBJ2-7, with the D gene uncertain. According to the germline V gene (reference sequence), CDR1 reads LNHNV and CDR2 reads YYDKDF. The cysteine opens and the phenylalanine closes a CDR3 of 12 amino acids. CDR3 DNA only is kept here, 36 bases in frame from base 1.